This T cell receptor (beta chain) originates from a study of neurological immune-mediated disorders. 5'RACE with 10-nucleotide random UMIs produced the cDNA. MiXCR, run by TCRdb on the 5' RACE reads, gives a single entry per CDR3 protein. The data hold 45,000 or so distinct CDR3 sequences, with roughly 3.2% observed a single time. This clonotype was observed many times. CDR1 is SGHRS, CDR2 YFSETQ, per germline. The ends lost 4 bases at V and 1 base at J; junction bases unmatched: 9. The CDR3 runs to 18 residues. This TCR was recovered from a woman in her fifties or sixties with multiple sclerosis. The gene calls are TRBV5-1 and TRBJ2-3, with 13 bases matching TRBD2. The sequencing input was PBMCs. CDR3 in DNA: TGCGCCAGCAGCGAAACCGGGACTAGCGGGACCCGCACAGATACGCAGTATTTT. It codes for CASSETGTSGTRTDTQYF.